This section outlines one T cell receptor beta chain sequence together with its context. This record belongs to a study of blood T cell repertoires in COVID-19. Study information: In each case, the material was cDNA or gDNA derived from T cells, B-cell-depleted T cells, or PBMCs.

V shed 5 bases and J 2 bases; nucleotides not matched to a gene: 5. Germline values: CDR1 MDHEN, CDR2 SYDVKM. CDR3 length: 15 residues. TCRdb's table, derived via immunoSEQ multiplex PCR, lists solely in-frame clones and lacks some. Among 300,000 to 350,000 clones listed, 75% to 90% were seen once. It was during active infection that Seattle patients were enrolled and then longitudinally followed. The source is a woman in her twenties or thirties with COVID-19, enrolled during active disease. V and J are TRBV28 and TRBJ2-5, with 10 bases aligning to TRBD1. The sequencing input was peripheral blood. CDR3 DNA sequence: TGTGCCAGCAGTCTAGGGACAGGGGAACAAGAGACCCAGTACTTC. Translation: CASSLGTGEQETQYF.